These 25 T cell receptor beta chains came from one sample sequenced in a study of cytomegalovirus exposure and HLA in healthy donors. Some clones are missing from TCRdb's copy, which holds only in-frame ones; the method was immunoSEQ multiplex PCR. Among tens of thousands of clones listed, about nine tenths were seen once. Sequencing was carried out using PBMCs. The receptors here all came from a man aged 18 to 35 in good health and CMV-seronegative.

J is TRBJ2-1 and V is TRBV6-1, with TRBD2 as a possible D gene (5 bases). Germline values: CDR1 MNHNS, CDR2 SASEGT. The CDR3 totals 16 residues. The germline V and J ends were trimmed by 4 bases and 2 bases, with 15 bases remaining between them. This CDR3 reads CASSGLPPGAYNEQFF. The CDR3 DNA is TGTGCCAGCAGTGGCCTACCTCCCGGGGCCTACAATGAGCAGTTCTTC.

V usage is TRBV7-8 and J usage is TRBJ1-2; D call uncertain. The CDR3 consists of 14 residues. Trimming stripped 5 bases from V and 1 base from J, with 11 bases between. Germline V lookup: CDR1 SGHVS, CDR2 FQNEAQ. This CDR3 is CASSPRAGNYGYTF. The CDR3 coding sequence is TGTGCCAGCAGCCCGCGGGCGGGTAACTATGGCTACACCTTC.

The chain links TRBV4-2 to TRBJ2-3; D gene uncertain. Trimming took off 1 base at V and 1 base at J, with 12 bases between the two ends. Germline CDR1 and CDR2: LGHNA and YNFKEQ. CDR3 size: 16 residues. In nucleotides, the CDR3 is TGTGCCAGCAGCCAAGGGTCCGGAGAAGGCACAGATACGCAGTATTTT. Its protein product is CASSQGSGEGTDTQYF.

The V call is TRBV5-1, the J call TRBJ2-7; D not resolved. Germline CDR1 SGHRS, CDR2 YFSETQ. The length of the CDR3 is 15 residues. V was cut by 1 base and J by 0 bases, with 11 bases left in between. The CDR3 loop reads CASSLKPHSSYEQYF. In DNA form, the CDR3 reads TGCGCCAGCAGCTTGAAACCGCACAGCTCCTACGAGCAGTACTTC.

This clone was seen a single time. V is TRBV11-3 and J is TRBJ2-3; 9 bases are a match to TRBD2. Germline-derived CDR1 and CDR2 are SGHNT and YENEEA. Germline trimming cut 4 bases from V and 6 bases from J; bases unmatched to any gene: 5. There are 14 residues in the CDR3. The CDR3 here is CASSSRGRGDTQYF. CDR3 DNA: TGTGCCAGCAGCTCTCGCGGGAGGGGGGATACGCAGTATTTT.

V usage is TRBV6-6 and J usage is TRBJ1-2, with 8 bases aligning to TRBD1. Germline CDR1 reads MNHNY; CDR2 reads SVGAGI (reference sequence). CDR3 length: 13 amino acids. Trimming cost V 4 bases and J 7 bases; bases outside gene matches: 5. CDR3 amino acids: CASSSNRGGGYTF. The CDR3 region has the DNA TGTGCCAGCAGTTCCAACAGGGGGGGTGGCTACACCTTC.

The V call is TRBV4-3, the J call TRBJ2-7, with D perhaps matching TRBD2 (6 bases). V lost 0 bases, J lost 3 bases, and 15 bases lay in between. The CDR3 runs to 16 residues. Germline V gives CDR1 LGHNA, CDR2 YSLEER. This CDR3 reads CASSQDRSSAGYEQYF. CDR3 coding DNA: TGCGCCAGCAGCCAAGATAGGTCTAGCGCCGGCTACGAGCAGTACTTC.

This clone was seen a single time. The rearrangement uses TRBV11-2 and TRBJ2-1; TRBD2 matches at 12 bases. Germline V gene sequence: CDR1 SGHAT, CDR2 FQNNGV. With 7 bases clipped from V and 7 bases from J, the junction kept 8 bases outside the gene matches. The length of the CDR3 is 15 residues. The CDR3 DNA sequence: TGTGCCAGCAACAAACTAGCGGGAGGTTTAAATGAGCAGTTCTTC. Translated, it gives CASNKLAGGLNEQFF. Combining the CDR3 with reference TRBV11-2 and TRBJ2-1 gives the whole variable domain EAGVAQSPRYKIIEKRQSVAFWCNPISGHATLYWYQQILGQGPKLLIQFQNNGVVDDSQLPKDRFSAERLKGVDSTLKIQPAKLEDSAVYLCASNKLAGGLNEQFFGPGTRLTVL.

The chain is built from TRBV28 and TRBJ2-7; D gene uncertain. Trimming pared 2 bases from V and 3 bases from J, leaving 11 bases between. The CDR3 runs to 14 residues. Germline lookup yields CDR1 MDHEN and CDR2 SYDVKM. The CDR3 sequence is CASSLPTKFYEQYF. CDR3 coding DNA: TGTGCCAGCAGTTTACCGACAAAATTCTACGAGCAGTACTTC.

The chain employs TRBV25-1 and TRBJ2-1; the match to TRBD2 covers 9 bases. Germline CDR1 and CDR2: MGHDK and SYGVNS. CDR3 length: 17 residues. With 5 bases clipped from V and 0 bases from J, the junction kept 8 bases outside the gene matches. The CDR3 DNA sequence: TGTGCCAGCAGTATGACTAGCGGAGCTAGCTCCTACAATGAGCAGTTCTTC. Protein sequence: CASSMTSGASSYNEQFF.

This chain connects TRBV7-9 to TRBJ2-1, with 9 nucleotides matching TRBD2. Germline CDR1 and CDR2: SEHNR and FQNEAQ (reference sequence). V lost 4 bases and J lost 4; bases outside the gene matches: 8. This CDR3 contains 16 residues. CDR3 sequence reads: CASSSTSGRTYNEQFF. In DNA, the CDR3 is TGTGCCAGCAGCTCGACCAGCGGGAGGACTTACAATGAGCAGTTCTTC.

In its sample, this clone was seen once. This sequence joins TRBV29-1 and TRBJ2-1, with 7 bases aligning to TRBD1. CDR1 and CDR2 from the germline V gene are SQVTM and ANQGSEA. The CDR3 sequence is 15 residues long. With V trimmed by 6 bases and J by 1 base, 9 bases remained unmatched. The CDR3 DNA reads as TGCAGCGTCGAGGGGGCGGTAGGATCCTACAATGAGCAGTTCTTC. Encoded protein: CSVEGAVGSYNEQFF.

The chain employs TRBV5-6 and TRBJ1-4; 10 nucleotides align to TRBD1. There are 14 residues in the CDR3. Unmatched junction bases numbered 5, after V lost 4 bases and J lost 8 bases. Germline CDR1 SGHDT, CDR2 YYEEEE. The CDR3 coding sequence is TGTGCCAGCAGCGTGGGACAGGGGAGAGAAAAACTGTTTTTT. It is translated as CASSVGQGREKLFF.

V and J are TRBV29-1 and TRBJ2-1; TRBD2 might be the D (6 bases). The germline gives CDR1 SQVTM, CDR2 ANQGSEA. The germline V and J ends were trimmed by 7 bases and 7 bases, with 14 bases remaining between them. The CDR3 is made up of 12 amino acids. The CDR3 region is CSAGLSGNEQFF. The CDR3 coding sequence is TGCAGCGCGGGACTCTCAGGGAATGAGCAGTTCTTC.

The chain couples TRBV11-2 to TRBJ2-1, with D tentatively TRBD2 (6 bases). Germline V gene sequence: CDR1 SGHAT, CDR2 FQNNGV. V shed 3 bases and J shed 15 bases, with 24 bases lying between them. The CDR3 length is 15 residues. CDR3 in amino acids: CASSLLAEGLWMPFF. The CDR3 bases are TGTGCCAGCAGCTTGTTAGCGGAGGGGTTATGGATGCCGTTCTTC. Full variable domain (rest looked up from reference TRBV11-2 and TRBJ2-1): EAGVAQSPRYKIIEKRQSVAFWCNPISGHATLYWYQQILGQGPKLLIQFQNNGVVDDSQLPKDRFSAERLKGVDSTLKIQPAKLEDSAVYLCASSLLAEGLWMPFFGPGTRLTVL.

The chain carries TRBV7-2 and TRBJ2-1; D is perhaps TRBD2 (6 bases). The V end lost 5 bases, the J end lost 7 bases, and 15 bases lay between the germline ends. Germline V lookup: CDR1 SGHTA, CDR2 FQGNSA. The CDR3 covers 14 residues. The CDR3 DNA follows: TGTGCCAGCAGCCGAGGCGGGACCTCGAATGAGCAGTTCTTC. Amino acid sequence: CASSRGGTSNEQFF.

The chain combines TRBV7-8 with TRBJ2-7; tentatively, D is TRBD2 (5 bases). CDR3 length: 16 residues. The V gene's germline CDR1 is SGHVS and CDR2 FQNEAQ. The V end was cut by 5 bases, the J end by 1 base, with 18 bases between. As DNA, the CDR3 is TGTGCCAGCAGCACGAACTCGGGAACCGCGTCCTACGAGCAGTACTTC. It encodes CASSTNSGTASYEQYF.

The gene calls are TRBV2 and TRBJ2-7; possible D gene TRBD2, 5 bases. V lost 6 bases and J 12 bases, leaving 18 bases between the germline ends. This CDR3 contains 12 residues. Germline lookup yields CDR1 SNHLY and CDR2 FYNNEI. In DNA form, the CDR3 reads TGTGCCAGCAGCGGGGTGACGGGCGGCCTGTACTTC. Translation gives CASSGVTGGLYF.

V and J are TRBV5-5 and TRBJ2-4, with D perhaps matching TRBD2 (6 bases). The V and J ends lost 4 bases and 8 bases respectively, with 22 bases between them. Germline values: CDR1 SGHKS, CDR2 YYEKEE (reference sequence). This CDR3 has 16 residues. The CDR3 sequence is CASSPNRGGRGDIQYF. In DNA form, the CDR3 reads TGTGCCAGCAGCCCTAACCGCGGAGGGCGAGGAGACATTCAGTACTTC.

CDR3 sequence (DNA): TGCAGCGTTTCAGGGGGAACTTCTAATGAAAAACTGTTTTTT. This sequence encodes CSVSGGTSNEKLFF. The chain is built from TRBV29-1 and TRBJ1-4; 7 nucleotides line up with TRBD1. V lost 5 bases and J lost 3; bases outside the gene matches: 6. The CDR3 runs to 14 residues. Germline CDR1 and CDR2: SQVTM and ANQGSEA.

V is TRBV19 and J is TRBJ2-7, with a weak D call TRBD1 (7 bases). This CDR3 region has 17 residues. In germline, CDR1 is LNHDA, CDR2 SQIVND (reference sequence). V dropped 3 bases and J dropped 5 bases, with 23 bases sitting between them. This CDR3 reads CASSMTGSGLRRDEQYF. The CDR3 DNA reads as TGTGCCAGTAGTATGACAGGGTCCGGACTACGGCGGGACGAGCAGTACTTC.

The chain combines TRBV27 with TRBJ1-1, with D unclear. Germline CDR1 MNHEY, CDR2 SMNVEV (reference sequence). V gave up 6 bases and J gave up 1 base, with 9 bases separating them. The length of the CDR3 is 13 residues. The CDR3 protein is CASRVAENTEAFF. The DNA of the CDR3 is TGTGCCAGCAGGGTGGCCGAGAACACTGAAGCTTTCTTT.

The rearrangement uses TRBV5-1 and TRBJ2-5; 12 nucleotides agree with TRBD2. CDR1 and CDR2 (germline): SGHRS, YFSETQ. V trimming: 1 base; J trimming: 5 bases; junction bases outside the gene matches: 6. The CDR3 length is 16 residues. CDR3 bases: TGCGCCAGCAGCTTGTCTAGCGGGAGGGCCGGGGAGACCCAGTACTTC. Translation: CASSLSSGRAGETQYF.

The genes are TRBV6-6 and TRBJ2-1; 7 bases match TRBD2. The ends lost 7 bases at V and 4 bases at J; junction bases unmatched: 7. This CDR3 spans 14 amino acids. From germline, CDR1 is MNHNY and CDR2 SVGAGI (reference sequence). The CDR3 nucleotides are TGTGCCAGCACGCGCGGGAGAGGGTACAATGAGCAGTTCTTC. It encodes CASTRGRGYNEQFF.

The count of this clone is one. The rearrangement uses TRBV6-5 and TRBJ2-1, with D possibly being TRBD2 (5 bases). Germline assignment: CDR1 MNHEY and CDR2 SVGAGI. The ends were cut back, 0 bases at V and 5 bases at J, with 11 bases in the middle. The length of the CDR3 is 15 residues. CDR3 region: CASSYSPQTNNEQFF. The CDR3 coding sequence is TGTGCCAGCAGTTACTCGCCACAGACTAACAATGAGCAGTTCTTC.